This TCR beta chain was sequenced in a study of post-analysis software for immune sequencing data. V was clipped by 7 bases and J by 0 bases, with 23 bases between them. This CDR3 has 18 residues. The germline V gene has CDR1 SGHRS and CDR2 YFSETQ. The TCR beta cDNA libraries contained unique molecular identifiers. TCRdb re-derived calls from the PCR reads in MiXCR, one entry per CDR3 protein. This sample carries some 690,000 distinct CDR3 sequences, about 60% of them seen once, and the ten largest clones take approximately 10%. Study-wide results and limits: Higher frequency in patients than in controls was seen for 5 or 6 TRBV segments, with TRBV5-6, TRBV5-1 and TRBV20-1 among them.

In regard to this clonotype: The antigen is unknown.

The rearrangement uses TRBV5-1 and TRBJ2-1; possibly TRBD1 or TRBD2 for D (5 bases each). The TCR comes from a girl aged 2 to 10 with multiple sclerosis. Material: blood. CDR3: CASGRGSGGSASYNEQFF. CDR3 bases: TGCGCCAGCGGCCGAGGGAGTGGGGGTTCTGCCTCCTACAATGAGCAGTTCTTC. Full variable domain (remainder filled in from reference TRBV5-1 and TRBJ2-1): KAGVTQTPRYLIKTRGQQVTLSCSPISGHRSVSWYQQTPGQGLQFLFEYFSETQRNKGNFPGRFSGRQFSNSRSEMNVSTLELGDSALYLCASGRGSGGSASYNEQFFGPGTRLTVL.